This T cell receptor (beta chain) came from a study of T cell repertoires in cytomegalovirus infection. Study background: Public TCR beta signature analysis indicated the presence of both CMV infection and matching HLA type.

Broader study findings: It was HLA-C-restricted CMV-specific TCR beta clonotypes that dominated the response ex vivo.

This clonotype has a count of ten or more. Its specificity is not known. Via MiXCR, TCRdb re-called the reads, giving one row per CDR3 protein. The sample lists 300,000 to 400,000 distinct CDR3 sequences, around 9.5% occurring once. The CDR3 sequence is 16 residues long. The V segment lost 3 bases and the J segment 3 bases; nucleotides outside the gene matches: 7. CDR1 is LGHNA and CDR2 is YNFKEQ in the germline V gene. What was sequenced was PBMCs. The rearrangement links TRBV4-2 to TRBJ2-5, with 10 bases matching TRBD2. This TCR came from a human donor in good health (CMV status not recorded). Some clones in this sample may be carry-over from other donors' samples. CDR3 sequence (DNA): TGTGCCAGCAGCCAGCGAGTAGCGGGGGGCGAAGAGACCCAGTACTTC. Protein sequence: CASSQRVAGGEETQYF.